These 28 T cell receptor beta chains were sequenced from one sample in a study of blood T cell repertoires in COVID-19. Sequencing was performed with immunoSEQ multiplex PCR; in TCRdb, only in-frame clones are kept and a portion is missing. Among roughly 330,000 clones listed, around 83% were seen once. Input material: peripheral blood. All receptors come from a woman aged 50 to 60 with acute or convalescent COVID-19.

V gene TRBV4-2 combines with J gene TRBJ2-7; 8 bases align to TRBD2. The CDR3 loop spans 18 amino acids. Germline CDR1 and CDR2: LGHNA and YNFKEQ. J gave up 12 bases and V 0 bases, and 22 bases lay outside the gene matches. The CDR3: CASSQDPKTAGLVGALYF. The CDR3 DNA reads as TGTGCCAGCAGCCAAGACCCGAAAACTGCGGGACTAGTAGGAGCATTGTACTTC.

This chain joins TRBV5-6 and TRBJ2-1; D possibly corresponds to TRBD2 (5 bases). The V and J ends lost 5 bases and 4 bases respectively, with 19 bases between them. The germline CDR1 and CDR2 sequences are SGHDT and YYEEEE. This CDR3 comprises 16 residues. The CDR3 coding sequence is TGTGCCAGCAGGGAGGTCGGCGGCGAGGGATACAATGAGCAGTTCTTC. Protein product: CASREVGGEGYNEQFF.

This chain joins TRBV5-6 and TRBJ2-3; D is undetermined. The germline V and J ends were trimmed by 1 base and 6 bases, with 6 bases remaining between them. CDR1 and CDR2 from the germline V gene are SGHDT and YYEEEE. This CDR3 spans 12 amino acids. The CDR3 coding sequence is TGTGCCAGCAGCTTGATAGCTGATACGCAGTATTTT. Its protein product is CASSLIADTQYF. Combining the CDR3 with reference TRBV5-6 and TRBJ2-3 gives the whole variable domain DAGVTQSPTHLIKTRGQQVTLRCSPKSGHDTVSWYQQALGQGPQFIFQYYEEEERQRGNFPDRFSGHQFPNYSSELNVNALLLGDSALYLCASSLIADTQYFGPGTRLTVL.

The chain has TRBV5-1 and TRBJ2-5; 11 bases are shared with TRBD2. Germline CDR1 reads SGHRS; CDR2 reads YFSETQ. The CDR3 runs to 15 residues. Trimming cost V 0 bases and J 3 bases; bases outside gene matches: 1. CDR3: CASSLATSGEETQYF. CDR3 DNA sequence: TGCGCCAGCAGCTTGGCGACTAGCGGGGAAGAGACCCAGTACTTC.

Only one count was recorded for this clone. V usage is TRBV7-9 and J usage is TRBJ2-1; 13 nucleotides align to TRBD2. Germline V gene lookup returns CDR1 SEHNR and CDR2 FQNEAQ (reference sequence). J was trimmed by 6 bases and V by 6 bases; bases with no gene match: 8. The CDR3 is 16 amino acids. DNA of the CDR3: TGTGCCAGCAGAGCCGGACTAGCGGGAGCCCCCAATGAGCAGTTCTTC. It encodes CASRAGLAGAPNEQFF.

Many counts were recorded for this clone. The chain uses TRBV19 and TRBJ2-1; a weak D match, TRBD1 (6 bases). The CDR3 extends over 12 amino acids. Germline CDR1 LNHDA, CDR2 SQIVND (reference sequence). V was shortened by 3 bases and J by 8 bases, with 8 bases between the two germline ends. The CDR3 protein is CASSIAGDEQFF. In DNA form, the CDR3 reads TGTGCCAGTAGTATCGCAGGGGATGAGCAGTTCTTC.

The rearrangement uses TRBV2 and TRBJ2-1; 10 positions agree with TRBD2. Germline CDR1 is SNHLY and CDR2 is FYNNEI. V was pared by 6 bases and J by 8 bases, with 4 bases of the junction left unmatched. CDR3 length: 13 residues. The CDR3 DNA sequence: TGTGCCAGCAGAGGGAGCGGGAGGGATGAGCAGTTCTTC. Amino acid sequence: CASRGSGRDEQFF.

The J gene is TRBJ1-1, the V gene TRBV15; D gene uncertain. Deletions cut 0 bases from V and 2 bases from J, with 13 bases between. Germline V gene data show CDR1 as LNHNV and CDR2 as YYDKDF (reference sequence). The CDR3 length is 16 residues. The CDR3 nucleotides are TGTGCCACCAGCAGAGATAGCGGACGCAGCAACACTGAAGCTTTCTTT. Protein product: CATSRDSGRSNTEAFF.

The J gene is TRBJ1-3, the V gene TRBV5-1; TRBD1 might be the D (5 bases). CDR1 and CDR2 (germline): SGHRS, YFSETQ. There are 16 residues in the CDR3. Trimming left V 0 bases short and J 2 bases short, with 12 bases between. The CDR3: CASSLVRGDAGNTIYF. CDR3 DNA sequence: TGCGCCAGCAGCTTGGTTCGGGGGGACGCTGGAAACACCATATATTTT.

The rearrangement uses TRBV27 and TRBJ1-2; TRBD1 might be the D (5 bases). The germline V gene encodes CDR1 MNHEY and CDR2 SMNVEV (reference sequence). The CDR3 extends over 16 amino acids. Trimming shortened V by 4 bases and J by 2 bases, and 17 bases separated the two germline ends. This chain's CDR3 is CASSSQGGGSNYGYTF. Written as DNA, the CDR3 is TGTGCCAGCAGTTCCCAGGGAGGAGGGAGCAACTATGGCTACACCTTC.

The genes are TRBV27 and TRBJ2-1; 12 bases line up with TRBD2. The CDR3 has 12 amino acids. With 6 bases clipped from V and 9 bases from J, the junction kept 0 bases outside the gene matches. Germline values: CDR1 MNHEY, CDR2 SMNVEV (reference sequence). CDR3 nucleotide sequence: TGTGCCAGCAGGACTAGCGGGAGTGAGCAGTTCTTC. Translated: CASRTSGSEQFF.

The rearrangement uses TRBV7-2 and TRBJ2-1; 14 bases are a match to TRBD2. This CDR3 has 17 residues. Germline V gene lookup returns CDR1 SGHTA and CDR2 FQGNSA. V trimming: 4 bases; J trimming: 6 bases; junction bases outside the gene matches: 8. The CDR3 sequence: CASSSSGTSGGLNEQFF. For the CDR3, the DNA is TGTGCCAGCAGCTCCTCAGGGACTAGCGGGGGTCTCAATGAGCAGTTCTTC. The full variable domain, in which reference TRBV7-2 and TRBJ2-1 provide the parts outside the CDR3, is GAGVSQSPSNKVTEKGKDVELRCDPISGHTALYWYRQSLGQGLEFLIYFQGNSAPDKSGLPSDRFSAERTGGSVSTLTIQRTQQEDSAVYLCASSSSGTSGGLNEQFFGPGTRLTVL.

This clone has more than one count but fewer than ten. The V gene is TRBV4-2, the J gene TRBJ1-6; 9 positions match TRBD1. The junction had 4 bases not matched to a gene; V was cut back by 1 base and J by 9 bases. Germline V gene lookup returns CDR1 LGHNA and CDR2 YNFKEQ. The CDR3 is 15 residues long. DNA of the CDR3: TGTGCCAGCAGCCAAGGCGGACAGGGGACTTCACCCCTCCACTTT. Amino acid sequence: CASSQGGQGTSPLHF.

This rearrangement joins TRBV11-2 to TRBJ2-1, with D possibly being TRBD1 (6 bases). Between the trimmed V and J ends, which lost 5 bases and 7 bases, there was a span of 15 bases. This CDR3 region has 14 residues. Germline V gene lookup returns CDR1 SGHAT and CDR2 FQNNGV. CDR3 in amino acids: CASSHSGTPNEQFF. CDR3 nucleotide sequence: TGTGCCAGCAGCCACTCCGGGACACCTAATGAGCAGTTCTTC.

This clone appeared once. The chain is built from TRBV19 and TRBJ1-6; D gene ambiguous. CDR3 length equals 20 residues. CDR1 and CDR2 (germline): LNHDA, SQIVND (reference sequence). The V and J ends lost 7 bases and 0 bases respectively, with 25 bases between them. The CDR3 loop is CASTPSFLIRSSSYNSPLHF. The CDR3 DNA reads TGTGCCAGTACCCCCTCGTTCCTTATCCGCTCCAGCTCCTATAATTCACCCCTCCACTTT.

The chain uses TRBV5-1 and TRBJ1-2, with 10 positions matching TRBD1. The CDR3 loop spans 14 amino acids. In germline, CDR1 is SGHRS, CDR2 YFSETQ. The trim removed 7 bases at V and 6 bases at J, leaving 9 bases unmatched. The CDR3 loop reads CASSFPGTGDGYTF. CDR3 nucleotides: TGCGCCAGCTCATTTCCCGGGACAGGGGATGGCTACACCTTC.

The CDR3: CAISQTLPYNSPLHF. As DNA, the CDR3 is TGTGCCATCAGCCAGACTCTTCCCTATAATTCACCCCTCCACTTT. The chain combines TRBV10-3 with TRBJ1-6; D remains unclear. CDR1 is ENHRY, CDR2 SYGVKD, per germline. Trimming left V 6 bases short and J 2 bases short, with 11 bases between. The CDR3 loop spans 15 amino acids.

This CDR3 is CSVWVGLPEAFF. For the CDR3, the DNA is TGCAGCGTTTGGGTGGGCTTACCTGAAGCTTTCTTT. The chain couples TRBV29-1 to TRBJ1-1; D remains ambiguous. Looked up from germline, CDR1 is SQVTM and CDR2 is ANQGSEA. Between the trimmed V and J ends, which lost 5 bases and 6 bases, there was a span of 13 bases. The CDR3 extends over 12 amino acids.

The chain employs TRBV7-2 and TRBJ1-1, with D unresolved. Per the germline V gene, CDR1 is SGHTA and CDR2 is FQGNSA. Deletions cut 0 bases from V and 8 bases from J, with 13 bases between. The CDR3 is made up of 14 amino acids. The CDR3 spells CASSLALDNLEAFF. For the CDR3, the DNA is TGTGCCAGCAGCTTAGCGCTTGACAACCTAGAAGCTTTCTTT.

The V and J genes are TRBV12-3 or TRBV12-4 and TRBJ1-1; D may be TRBD1 (6 bases). V dropped 6 bases and J dropped 8 bases, with 16 bases sitting between them. This CDR3 comprises 13 residues. The CDR3 DNA is TGTGCCAGCAGCCCCGGGGGGGGCCCGGAAGCTTTCTTT. Protein product: CASSPGGGPEAFF.

This chain links TRBV3-1 (or the pseudogene TRBV3-2) with TRBJ2-3; D is perhaps TRBD2 (6 bases). V shed 3 bases and J shed 6 bases, with 13 bases lying between them. Per the germline V gene, CDR1 is LGHDT and CDR2 is YNNKEL (reference sequence). The CDR3 runs 14 residues. For the CDR3, the DNA is TGTGCCAGCAGCCAGGCCCTCCGGGGGGATACGCAGTATTTT. It codes for CASSQALRGDTQYF.

The chain joins TRBV2 to TRBJ1-4; TRBD1 aligns across 8 bases. Per germline, CDR1 SNHLY and CDR2 FYNNEI. J gave up 6 bases and V 6 bases, and 9 bases lay outside the gene matches. There are 15 residues in the CDR3. CDR3 bases: TGTGCCAGCAGGCACAGGACAGGGCGCGATGAAAAACTGTTTTTT. Translating it yields CASRHRTGRDEKLFF.

The count of this clone is one. V usage is TRBV3-1 (or the pseudogene TRBV3-2) and J usage is TRBJ2-5; 13 nucleotides match TRBD2. The V segment lost 2 bases and the J segment 0 bases; nucleotides outside the gene matches: 3. The CDR3 runs to 17 residues. The V gene's germline CDR1 is LGHDT and CDR2 YNNKEL (reference sequence). The CDR3: CASSQQTSGGYQETQYF. The CDR3 nucleotides are TGTGCCAGCAGCCAACAGACTAGCGGGGGGTACCAAGAGACCCAGTACTTC.

This chain links TRBV5-1 with TRBJ1-5; 8 nucleotides line up with TRBD1. Germline loops: CDR1 SGHRS, CDR2 YFSETQ. With V trimmed by 3 bases and J by 3 bases, 2 bases remained unmatched. The CDR3 totals 14 residues. The CDR3 loop reads CASSWTGPNQPQHF. The CDR3 bases are TGCGCCAGCAGCTGGACAGGGCCCAATCAGCCCCAGCATTTT.

This chain connects TRBV2 to TRBJ2-5; D is perhaps TRBD2 (5 bases). The germline V and J ends were trimmed by 8 bases and 1 base, with 14 bases remaining between them. The V gene's germline CDR1 is SNHLY and CDR2 FYNNEI. The CDR3 length is 14 residues. The CDR3 DNA follows: TGTGCCAGCGGTGCGGGTGGCAGCCAAGAGACCCAGTACTTC. It yields the protein CASGAGGSQETQYF.

This chain connects TRBV6-4 to TRBJ2-3; D is unclear. The germline gives CDR1 MRHNA, CDR2 SNTAGT. The V end was cut by 2 bases, the J end by 4 bases, with 13 bases between. The CDR3 has 15 residues. CDR3 amino acids: CASSDGPQRSDTQYF. In DNA, the CDR3 is TGTGCCAGCAGTGACGGCCCCCAGAGGTCAGATACGCAGTATTTT.

A single count supports this clone. The V gene is TRBV6-5, the J gene TRBJ1-2; tentative D call: TRBD1 (5 bases). This CDR3 has 13 amino acids. Germline CDR1 MNHEY, CDR2 SVGAGI. Trimming cost V 0 bases and J 6 bases, with 8 bases left between them. CDR3 loop: CASSYSPRDGYTF. CDR3 DNA: TGTGCCAGCAGTTACTCACCCAGGGATGGCTACACCTTC.

The V call is TRBV9, the J call TRBJ1-3; D remains unclear. Germline V CDR1 and CDR2: SGDLS, YYNGEE. Trimming left V 0 bases short and J 2 bases short, with 9 bases between. This CDR3 spans 15 amino acids. CDR3 DNA: TGTGCCAGCAGCGTAGCTACGGGAGCTGGAAACACCATATATTTT. Its protein is CASSVATGAGNTIYF. Combining the CDR3 with reference TRBV9 and TRBJ1-3 gives the whole variable domain DSGVTQTPKHLITATGQRVTLRCSPRSGDLSVYWYQQSLDQGLQFLIQYYNGEERAKGNILERFSAQQFPDLHSELNLSSLELGDSALYFCASSVATGAGNTIYFGEGSWLTVV.